These 15 T cell receptor beta chains were all obtained from the same sample, sequenced in a study of CD8 T cells in Susac syndrome. An input of about 0.5 to 1 ug of RNA was subjected to reverse transcription using random hexamers. One entry per CDR3 protein, called by TCRdb with MiXCR from the immunoSEQ multiplex PCR reads. The sample consists of some 170,000 distinct CDR3 sequences, over 85% of them appearing once. Sequenced input: CD4+ T cells from PBMCs. The source of these receptors is a human donor in good health.

The chain combines TRBV7-3 with TRBJ1-2; TRBD1 is a possible D gene (5 bases). Trimming cost V 5 bases and J 4 bases, with 20 bases left between them. The CDR3 totals 16 residues. The germline CDR1 and CDR2 sequences are SGHTA and FQGTGA. Here the CDR3 reads CASSPGERGLGYGYTF. The CDR3 coding sequence is TGTGCCAGCAGCCCCGGAGAGCGGGGGTTAGGCTATGGCTACACCTTC.

This chain links TRBV20-1 with TRBJ2-5, with 11 bases matching TRBD2. The CDR3 contains 13 residues. The germline gives CDR1 DFQATT, CDR2 SNEGSKA (reference sequence). With V trimmed by 3 bases and J by 7 bases, 4 bases remained unmatched. Here the CDR3 DNA reads TGCAGTGCTAGGGGACTAGCGGACGGGACCCAGTACTTC. This codes for CSARGLADGTQYF.

This chain uses TRBV19 with TRBJ2-1, with 7 bases identical to TRBD2. Germline CDR1 reads LNHDA; CDR2 reads SQIVND (reference sequence). V lost 5 bases to trimming and J lost 8 bases; unmatched junction nucleotides: 6. The CDR3 has 13 residues. The CDR3 DNA follows: TGTGCCAGTAGTCTGACTAGCTTGGATGAGCAGTTCTTC. Amino acid sequence: CASSLTSLDEQFF.

The CDR3 region is CASSVVGGTSEEQFF. Written as DNA, the CDR3 is TGTGCCAGCAGCGTAGTGGGGGGCACCTCAGAAGAGCAGTTCTTC. This chain connects TRBV9 to TRBJ2-1; TRBD1 or TRBD2 may be the D gene (6 bases each). The V gene lost 0 bases and the J gene lost 10 bases, with 17 bases spanning the gap. Germline loops: CDR1 SGDLS, CDR2 YYNGEE. This CDR3 spans 15 amino acids.

This clonotype was detected once. The chain recombines TRBV5-1 with TRBJ2-5, with 7 nucleotides matching TRBD2. The CDR3 totals 14 residues. Germline V gene lookup returns CDR1 SGHRS and CDR2 YFSETQ. Trimming removed 3 bases from V and 3 bases from J; junction bases left unmatched: 5. DNA of the CDR3: TGCGCCAGCAGCTGGGGGGGAAATGAAGAGACCCAGTACTTC. It specifies CASSWGGNEETQYF. Looking up the rest from reference TRBV5-1 and TRBJ2-5 gives the full variable domain: KAGVTQTPRYLIKTRGQQVTLSCSPISGHRSVSWYQQTPGQGLQFLFEYFSETQRNKGNFPGRFSGRQFSNSRSEMNVSTLELGDSALYLCASSWGGNEETQYFGPGTRLLVL.

The chain has TRBV5-1 and TRBJ2-3, with D unresolved. Trimming took 0 bases from V and 4 from J, leaving 3 bases between them. The length of the CDR3 is 12 residues. CDR1 is SGHRS and CDR2 is YFSETQ in the germline V gene. CDR3 residues: CASSLGADTQYF. CDR3 nucleotides: TGCGCCAGCAGCTTGGGGGCAGATACGCAGTATTTT.

The gene calls are TRBV15 and TRBJ2-3; D unresolved. The CDR3 consists of 14 residues. Germline lookup yields CDR1 LNHNV and CDR2 YYDKDF (reference sequence). V was clipped by 3 bases and J by 1 base, with 8 bases between them. The CDR3 protein is CATSSPNGTDTQYF. The CDR3 DNA reads TGTGCCACCAGCAGTCCGAACGGCACAGATACGCAGTATTTT.

The CDR3 here is CASSIFGEWRYGYTF. The CDR3 nucleotides are TGTGCCAGTAGTATCTTCGGGGAATGGAGGTATGGCTACACCTTC. The chain recombines TRBV19 with TRBJ1-2; D call uncertain. The CDR3 sequence is 15 residues long. The ends were cut back, 3 bases at V and 5 bases at J, with 16 bases in the middle. Looked up from germline, CDR1 is LNHDA and CDR2 is SQIVND (reference sequence). Filled out from reference TRBV19 and TRBJ1-2, the complete variable domain reads DGGITQSPKYLFRKEGQNVTLSCEQNLNHDAMYWYRQDPGQGLRLIYYSQIVNDFQKGDIAEGYSVSREKKESFPLTVTSAQKNPTAFYLCASSIFGEWRYGYTFGSGTRLTVV.

This chain uses TRBV6-5 with TRBJ1-5; tentative D call: TRBD1 (6 bases). CDR1 and CDR2 from the germline V gene are MNHEY and SVGAGI. The CDR3 is made up of 15 amino acids. The V and J ends lost 2 bases and 6 bases respectively, with 14 bases between them. CDR3 in DNA: TGTGCCAGCAGTTACGGGGGAGGGGGGGGTCAGCCCCAGCATTTT. Residues: CASSYGGGGGQPQHF.

The chain recombines TRBV3-1 with TRBJ2-5; D perhaps matches TRBD1 (6 bases). Per the germline V gene, CDR1 is LGHDT and CDR2 is YNNKEL (reference sequence). The CDR3 consists of 17 residues. Between the trimmed V and J ends, which lost 4 bases and 7 bases, there was a span of 25 bases. The DNA of the CDR3 is TGTGCCAGCAGCCTTCCGTATTCCGGGACCCAAGGGGGGACCCAGTACTTC. It yields the protein CASSLPYSGTQGGTQYF.

The chain carries TRBV9 and TRBJ2-3; D perhaps matches TRBD2 (6 bases). The V gene lost 4 bases and the J gene lost 2 bases, with 20 bases spanning the gap. The CDR3 contains 17 residues. The germline V gene has CDR1 SGDLS and CDR2 YYNGEE. CDR3 protein: CASSYSTAGSLTDTQYF. In nucleotides, the CDR3 is TGTGCCAGCAGCTACAGTACAGCGGGTTCTCTCACAGATACGCAGTATTTT.

This clonotype occurred a few times. V usage is TRBV7-3 and J usage is TRBJ1-2, with D uncertain. CDR1 is SGHTA and CDR2 is FQGTGA in the germline V gene. The length of the CDR3 is 13 residues. Trimming removed 2 bases at V and 4 bases at J, with 8 bases between. CDR3 loop: CASSLGSSYGYTF. The CDR3, as DNA: TGTGCCAGCAGCTTAGGGTCTAGCTATGGCTACACCTTC.

The genes are TRBV20-1 and TRBJ2-3, with TRBD2 matching 14 bases. This CDR3 has 17 amino acids. From germline, CDR1 is DFQATT and CDR2 SNEGSKA (reference sequence). J was trimmed by 5 bases and V by 5 bases; bases with no gene match: 12. CDR3 coding DNA: TGCAGTGCTCCTGGGACTAGCGGGGGAGGAAGGAAAGATACGCAGTATTTT. The encoded protein is CSAPGTSGGGRKDTQYF.

The chain combines TRBV7-2 with TRBJ1-2; D possibly corresponds to TRBD1 (6 bases). CDR3 length equals 15 residues. Trimming took 1 base from V and 8 from J, leaving 17 bases between them. Germline assignment: CDR1 SGHTA and CDR2 FQGNSA. CDR3 bases: TGTGCCAGCAGCTTAGAAGGGACACCGGTGGCGGGCTACACCTTC. It translates to CASSLEGTPVAGYTF.

V gene TRBV6-1 combines with J gene TRBJ2-5; 7 bases match TRBD1. Per the germline V gene, CDR1 is MNHNS and CDR2 is SASEGT. V lost 2 bases, J lost 5 bases, and 8 bases stayed unmatched. CDR3 length equals 15 residues. CDR3 in DNA: TGTGCCAGCAGTGAACGGGGACAGAAAAGGGAGACCCAGTACTTC. It codes for CASSERGQKRETQYF.